The rows below give T cell receptor beta chains drawn from one sample of a study of blood T cell repertoires in COVID-19. Clones were sequenced by immunoSEQ multiplex PCR, and TCRdb holds only the in-frame ones, with some missing. The data show approximately 200,000 clones, approximately 84% seen once. Sequenced: PBMCs or T cells enriched from blood (not recorded which). Receptors were obtained from a woman aged 30 to 39 who had recovered from COVID-19. The CDR3 runs from the conserved cysteine through the conserved F or W. The D gene is left open where the match is weak. The listing skips clone size in some rows; elsewhere it reads once, few, many or a size class.

V gene	clone size	J gene	D gene	CDR3 DNA	CDR3 protein
TRBV10-3	.	TRBJ2-2	.	TGTGCCATCAGTGAGTCCGGGGGAGGCGTCACCGGGGAGCTGTTTTTT	CAISESGGGVTGELFF
TRBV4-1	.	TRBJ2-5	.	TGCGCCAGCAGCCAAGAGACAACAGAGACCCAGTACTTC	CASSQETTETQYF
TRBV30	few	TRBJ1-6	.	TGTGCCTGCAGGGGTCAGGATTCACCCCTCCACTTT	CACRGQDSPLHF
TRBV6-5	.	TRBJ1-2	.	TGTGCCAGCAGTTACAGTGGCAGGGGCTATGGCTACACCTTC	CASSYSGRGYGYTF
TRBV11-2	.	TRBJ2-5	TRBD1	TGTGCCAGCAGCTTCAGGGGGGAGACCCAGTACTTC	CASSFRGETQYF
TRBV12-5	.	TRBJ1-1	TRBD1	TGTGCTAGTGGCAACCTACAGGGGCCCGGAGAGTTAGAAGCTTTCTTT	CASGNLQGPGELEAFF
TRBV19	.	TRBJ2-7	TRBD2	TGTGCCAGTAGTATCCTAGCGGGAGCCTACGAGCAGTACTTC	CASSILAGAYEQYF
TRBV5-1	.	TRBJ1-4	TRBD1	TGCGCCAGCAGCTTGGGGCCCACCGGGACAGGGGCCCCAGAAAAACTGTTTTTT	CASSLGPTGTGAPEKLFF
TRBV19	.	TRBJ2-2	TRBD2	TGTGCCAGTCAGACTAGCGGGGTCTCCGGGGAGCTGTTTTTT	CASQTSGVSGELFF
TRBV9	few	TRBJ1-1	.	TGTGCCAGCAGCGTAGGGAGACGTAGTGAAGCTTTCTTT	CASSVGRRSEAFF
TRBV11-2	.	TRBJ1-4	.	TGTGCCAGCAGCTCCAACAGGTTGCAAGGTGAAAAACTGTTTTTT	CASSSNRLQGEKLFF
TRBV15	.	TRBJ1-2	.	TGTGCCACCAGCAATTTGCCCCGGGTGGGCTATGGCTACACCTTC	CATSNLPRVGYGYTF
TRBV4-2	.	TRBJ2-2	.	TGTGCCAGCAGCCCTCAACAGGATTCCACCGGGGAGCTGTTTTTT	CASSPQQDSTGELFF
TRBV19	.	TRBJ2-5	.	TGTGCCAGTAGCCGGGGGTACGGGGAGACCCAGTACTTC	CASSRGYGETQYF
TRBV27	few	TRBJ1-4	TRBD1	TGTGCCAGTTCACGACGGACAGGGGATAATGAAAAACTGTTTTTT	CASSRRTGDNEKLFF
TRBV7-3	.	TRBJ2-5	TRBD2	TGTGCCAGCAGCAGCGGGGGGTTTCAAGAGACCCAGTACTTC	CASSSGGFQETQYF
TRBV19	.	TRBJ2-3	.	TGTGCCAGTAGTATAACCCCGAGTTTGGCGGAAGGCGCAGATACGCAGTATTTT	CASSITPSLAEGADTQYF
TRBV4-1	.	TRBJ2-1	.	TGCGCCAGCAGCCAAGTGTTGCAGGGTAGTAATGAGCAGTTCTTC	CASSQVLQGSNEQFF
TRBV7-2	once	TRBJ1-4	.	TGTGCCAGCAGTCCGGGGGGGAATGAAAAACTGTTTTTT	CASSPGGNEKLFF
TRBV2	.	TRBJ2-5	.	TGTGCCAGCAGTAGCCAATTACAAGAGACCCAGTACTTC	CASSSQLQETQYF
TRBV5-4	.	TRBJ1-1	TRBD1	TGTGCCAGCAGATTGGGAGGGGACAGGGGAGCGAACACTGAAGCTTTCTTT	CASRLGGDRGANTEAFF
TRBV11-2	few	TRBJ1-4	TRBD1	TGTGCCAGCAGCCCGGGACAGGCCCATGAAAAACTGTTTTTT	CASSPGQAHEKLFF
TRBV3-1/TRBV3-2	once	TRBJ1-2	TRBD1	TGTGCCAGCAGCCAAGGGGGGACAGGGGGAATAATATATGGCTACACCTTC	CASSQGGTGGIIYGYTF
TRBV7-3	.	TRBJ1-2	.	TGTGCCAGCAGCTGGGGCAGGAACTATGGCTACACCTTC	CASSWGRNYGYTF
TRBV30	.	TRBJ2-2	TRBD2	TGTGCCTGGAGCGGACTAGCGGGGTCGAACACCGGGGAGCTGTTTTTT	CAWSGLAGSNTGELFF
TRBV7-9	.	TRBJ1-3	.	TGTGCCAGCAGCCCCGACGGATTGGTTTATCGGGACATCGGAAACACCATATATTTT	CASSPDGLVYRDIGNTIYF
TRBV10-3	.	TRBJ1-1	TRBD1	TGTGCCATCAGAACCGACAGGGTTGGCACTGAAGCTTTCTTT	CAIRTDRVGTEAFF
TRBV3-1/TRBV3-2	few	TRBJ2-1	.	TGTGCCAGCAGCCAAGTATCGGTAGAGCAGTTCTTC	CASSQVSVEQFF
TRBV4-2	.	TRBJ1-4	.	TGTGCCAGCAGCCAAGAAGGGCAGGGGAATGAAAAACTGTTTTTT	CASSQEGQGNEKLFF
TRBV5-1	.	TRBJ1-6	.	TGCGCCAGCCGGACGAGCTTGGGGGGAACTAATTCACCCCTCCACTTT	CASRTSLGGTNSPLHF
TRBV11-3	.	TRBJ2-1	TRBD2	TGTGCCAGCAGCCCCGGGACTAGCGGACCACTTGAGCAGTTCTTC	CASSPGTSGPLEQFF
TRBV4-2	.	TRBJ1-6	TRBD1	TGTGCCAGCAGCCGTCCCGGGACAGGGGATTCACCCCTCCACTTT	CASSRPGTGDSPLHF
TRBV28	.	TRBJ2-4	.	TGTGCCAGCAGCCAGGACAGTTCTCTAGCCAAAAACATTCAGTACTTC	CASSQDSSLAKNIQYF
TRBV5-1	once	TRBJ1-3	.	TGCGCCAGCAGCTTGGAAAGAGCCTCTGGAAACACCATATATTTT	CASSLERASGNTIYF
TRBV7-2	.	TRBJ1-1	.	TGTGCCAGCAGCCCCGAATCGGGGGACACTGAAGCTTTCTTT	CASSPESGDTEAFF
TRBV6-5	.	TRBJ1-4	.	TGTGCCAGCAGTCTTAGAGGGCCAACTAATGAAAAACTGTTTTTT	CASSLRGPTNEKLFF
TRBV5-4	.	TRBJ2-3	.	TGTGCCAGCAGAACAGACACAGATACGCAGTATTTT	CASRTDTDTQYF
TRBV4-1	many	TRBJ1-2	TRBD1	TGCGCCAGCAGCCAAGTTCGGGACAGGTTTCGAGCTAACTATGGCTACACCTTC	CASSQVRDRFRANYGYTF
TRBV30	.	TRBJ2-1	.	TGTGCCTGGAGTCCCCTGAGAGGGAGAGTCAATGAGCAGTTCTTC	CAWSPLRGRVNEQFF
TRBV5-1	.	TRBJ2-7	TRBD2	TGCGCCAGCAGCTTCGGACTAGCCTACGAGCAGTACTTC	CASSFGLAYEQYF
TRBV2	once	TRBJ2-1	TRBD1	TGTGCCAGCAGTGAAGCGGGGACAGGCTACAATGAGCAGTTCTTC	CASSEAGTGYNEQFF
TRBV30	.	TRBJ2-3	TRBD1	TGTGCCTGGGGGACAGAACAGGTTGTTTATACGCAGTATTTT	CAWGTEQVVYTQYF
TRBV9	few	TRBJ2-1	TRBD1	TGTGCCAGCAGCCCCCGAGGACAGGGAGTATACAATGAGCAGTTCTTC	CASSPRGQGVYNEQFF
TRBV6-5	.	TRBJ2-5	.	TGTGCCAGCAGCCTTGTCCAGGGAACCCAGTACTTC	CASSLVQGTQYF
TRBV19	few	TRBJ2-1	TRBD2	TGTGCCAGTAGGGGACTAGCGGCTTACAATGAGCAGTTCTTC	CASRGLAAYNEQFF
TRBV18	.	TRBJ2-3	TRBD1	TGTGCCAGCTCGCTCGACAGGGCCTTCACAGATACGCAGTATTTT	CASSLDRAFTDTQYF
TRBV5-6	once	TRBJ2-1	TRBD2	TGTGCCAGCAGCCCAAGACTAGCCAATGAGCAGTTCTTC	CASSPRLANEQFF